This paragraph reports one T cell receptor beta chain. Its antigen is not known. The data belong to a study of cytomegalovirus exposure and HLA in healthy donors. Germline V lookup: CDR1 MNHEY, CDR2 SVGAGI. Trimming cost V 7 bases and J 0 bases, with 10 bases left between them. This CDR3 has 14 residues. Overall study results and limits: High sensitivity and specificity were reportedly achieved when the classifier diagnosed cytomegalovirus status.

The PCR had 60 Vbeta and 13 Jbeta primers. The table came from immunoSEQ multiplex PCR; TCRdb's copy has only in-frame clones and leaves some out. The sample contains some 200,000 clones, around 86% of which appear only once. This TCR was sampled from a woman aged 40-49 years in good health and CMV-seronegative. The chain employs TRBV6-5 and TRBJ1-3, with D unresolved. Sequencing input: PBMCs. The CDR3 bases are TGTGCCAGCAAGAAGTCGGGCTCTGGAAACACCATATATTTT. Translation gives CASKKSGSGNTIYF.